The 29 T cell receptor beta chains in this list originate from one sample, sequenced in a study of early T cells in non-severe SARS-CoV-2 infection. TCRdb re-derived calls from the 5' RACE reads in MiXCR, one entry per CDR3 protein. The sample comprises roughly 67,000 distinct CDR3 sequences, under 13% of which are singletons, and approximately 5.9% rests with the top ten. The sequencing sample was made of whole blood. These TCRs come from an adult who was a healthcare worker with PCR-confirmed SARS-CoV-2 infection or an uninfected control (not recorded which).

The chain combines TRBV5-1 with TRBJ2-5; 8 nucleotides agree with TRBD2. V lost 4 bases and J lost 5; bases outside the gene matches: 7. Germline V gives CDR1 SGHRS, CDR2 YFSETQ. There are 14 residues in the CDR3. In DNA form, the CDR3 reads TGCGCCAGCAGCACCCAGCGGGAGCGTGAGACCCAGTACTTC. Protein: CASSTQRERETQYF.

In this sample, this clonotype turned up a few times. The chain combines TRBV29-1 with TRBJ1-1, with 7 bases matching TRBD1. Germline V gene sequence: CDR1 SQVTM, CDR2 ANQGSEA. The CDR3 extends over 13 amino acids. Trimming removed 6 bases from V and 4 bases from J; junction bases left unmatched: 8. CDR3 sequence reads: CSVKHRGVTEAFF. CDR3 nucleotide sequence: TGCAGCGTGAAACACAGGGGAGTCACTGAAGCTTTCTTT.

The chain uses TRBV24-1 and TRBJ2-5; unclear D gene. Germline CDR1 KGHDR, CDR2 SFDVKD. The CDR3 is 11 residues long. CDR3 sequence (DNA): TGTGCGACGGCCGGCGAAGAGACCCAGTACTTC. Its protein product is CATAGEETQYF.

In this sample, this clonotype turned up many times. The chain joins TRBV6-1 to TRBJ1-1; D might be TRBD1 (5 bases). CDR3 length: 11 amino acids. Trimming pared 2 bases from V and 11 bases from J, leaving 9 bases between. CDR1 is MNHNS and CDR2 is SASEGT in the germline V gene. The CDR3 nucleotides read TGTGCCAGCAGTGAAAGGGGCGTTGCTTTCTTT. This sequence encodes CASSERGVAFF.

The chain uses TRBV7-2 and TRBJ2-1; TRBD2 agrees at 7 bases. CDR1 is SGHTA and CDR2 is FQGNSA in the germline V gene. CDR3 length: 15 residues. After removal of 5 bases from V and 4 bases from J, the junction contained 8 bases not matched to a gene. The chain's CDR3 is CASSDASGPYNEQFF. The CDR3 coding sequence is TGTGCCAGCAGCGATGCTAGCGGCCCTTACAATGAGCAGTTCTTC.

The CDR3 bases are TGCAGTGCTAGGAGACAGGGGACCTACGAGCAGTACTTC. Translated: CSARRQGTYEQYF. The genes are TRBV20-1 and TRBJ2-7; 8 bases align to TRBD1. CDR1 is DFQATT and CDR2 is SNEGSKA in the germline V gene (reference sequence). Unmatched junction bases numbered 3, after V lost 3 bases and J lost 2 bases. This CDR3 has 13 residues.

This clonotype was observed a few times. The chain employs TRBV25-1 and TRBJ1-6; D is perhaps TRBD1 (5 bases). This CDR3 contains 12 residues. The germline gives CDR1 MGHDK, CDR2 SYGVNS. Trimming left V 3 bases short and J 10 bases short, with 7 bases between. CDR3 residues: CASSDGGSPLHF. DNA for the CDR3: TGTGCCAGCAGTGATGGGGGATCACCCCTCCACTTT.

This clonotype occurred many times. The chain couples TRBV2 to TRBJ2-5; maybe TRBD1 (5 bases). The V gene lost 6 bases and the J gene lost 4 bases, with 9 bases spanning the gap. This CDR3 region has 12 residues. Germline V gene lookup returns CDR1 SNHLY and CDR2 FYNNEI. CDR3 region: CASRGQGETQYF. In DNA form, the CDR3 reads TGTGCCAGCAGGGGGCAGGGAGAGACCCAGTACTTC.

Only a few counts were recorded for this clonotype. The genes are TRBV15 and TRBJ2-1; D is ambiguous. Trimming stripped 5 bases from V and 8 bases from J, with 13 bases between. Germline V gene sequence: CDR1 LNHNV, CDR2 YYDKDF (reference sequence). The CDR3 runs to 13 residues. The CDR3 DNA reads as TGTGCCACCAGCTCCGAAGGCCACCATGAGCAGTTCTTC. It translates to CATSSEGHHEQFF.

J is TRBJ2-7 and V is TRBV28; no firm D call. The CDR3 runs to 13 residues. With 2 bases removed from V and 4 bases from J, the gap between germline ends came to 9 bases. Germline CDR1 reads MDHEN; CDR2 reads SYDVKM. The DNA of the CDR3 is TGTGCCAGCAGTTTAGACGTCAGGTACGAGCAGTACTTC. Encoded protein: CASSLDVRYEQYF.

This clonotype was seen ten or more times. CDR3 amino acids: CSVDSPQGSSYNEQFF. The CDR3 DNA is TGCAGCGTTGATTCCCCACAGGGATCTTCCTACAATGAGCAGTTCTTC. The chain uses TRBV29-1 and TRBJ2-1, with D perhaps TRBD1 (6 bases). V lost 3 bases, J lost 1 base, and 16 bases lay in between. Per germline, CDR1 SQVTM and CDR2 ANQGSEA. The CDR3 has 16 residues.

The chain employs TRBV7-9 and TRBJ2-3; 9 nucleotides align to TRBD2. Germline values: CDR1 SEHNR, CDR2 FQNEAQ (reference sequence). The CDR3 loop spans 15 amino acids. V shed 4 bases, J shed 6 bases, and the junction held 8 bases outside the gene matches. The CDR3 sequence: CASSSRGTSRDTQYF. Written as DNA, the CDR3 is TGTGCCAGCAGCTCCAGGGGGACTAGCAGGGATACGCAGTATTTT.

The genes are TRBV11-2 and TRBJ2-1, with D maybe TRBD2 (6 bases). This CDR3 region has 13 residues. Trimming took 5 bases from V and 6 from J, leaving 11 bases between them. Germline V gene data show CDR1 as SGHAT and CDR2 as FQNNGV. CDR3 in amino acids: CASSAGTPNEQFF. Here the CDR3 DNA reads TGTGCCAGCAGCGCGGGAACCCCCAATGAGCAGTTCTTC.

As DNA, the CDR3 is TGCGCCACCGACCCGGGACTAGCGGAAGAGACCCAGTACTTC. It specifies CATDPGLAEETQYF. The chain carries TRBV10-2 and TRBJ2-5; 11 positions match TRBD2. V dropped 10 bases and J dropped 3; count of bases not matched to a gene: 7. CDR1 and CDR2 from the germline V gene are WSHSY and SAAADI. The CDR3 totals 14 residues.

The sample holds a few counts of this clonotype. The chain has TRBV6-2 or TRBV6-3 and TRBJ2-3; D may be TRBD2 (5 bases). The CDR3 is 15 residues long. The V gene lost 1 base and the J gene lost 3 bases, with 11 bases spanning the gap. Germline V gene lookup returns CDR1 MNHEY and CDR2 SVGEGT. The CDR3 here is CASSYYWERTDTQYF. The CDR3 nucleotides read TGTGCCAGCAGTTACTACTGGGAGAGAACAGATACGCAGTATTTT.

The chain joins TRBV11-2 to TRBJ2-3; 8 bases are a match to TRBD2. The trim removed 0 bases at V and 1 base at J, leaving 3 bases unmatched. Germline CDR1 reads SGHAT; CDR2 reads FQNNGV. CDR3 length: 16 amino acids. CDR3 nucleotide sequence: TGTGCCAGCAGCTTAGAGGCGGGAGGCGGCACAGATACGCAGTATTTT. Translating it yields CASSLEAGGGTDTQYF.

This clonotype has a count of ten or more. The chain has TRBV20-1 and TRBJ2-5; 9 bases line up with TRBD2. Germline-derived CDR1 and CDR2 are DFQATT and SNEGSKA (reference sequence). Unmatched junction bases numbered 14, after V lost 5 bases and J lost 4 bases. The CDR3 extends over 16 amino acids. CDR3 in amino acids: CSAGKAAGGPAETQYF. The CDR3 region has the DNA TGCAGTGCTGGGAAGGCGGCGGGAGGGCCCGCAGAGACCCAGTACTTC.

This clonotype was seen a handful of times. The chain carries TRBV24-1 and TRBJ2-1; no definite D call. Germline values: CDR1 KGHDR, CDR2 SFDVKD. The CDR3 covers 14 residues. V was clipped by 3 bases and J by 7 bases, with 12 bases between them. CDR3 bases: TGTGCCACCAGTGATCTCGGTCTCTTAAATGAGCAGTTCTTC. It encodes CATSDLGLLNEQFF.

Here the CDR3 DNA reads TGTGCCAGCAGTGCGGACAGGGGCCCAATTACGGCTTTCTTT. The encoded protein is CASSADRGPITAFF. The chain employs TRBV6-1 and TRBJ1-1, with 9 bases aligning to TRBD1. This CDR3 comprises 14 residues. Trimming took 4 bases from V and 11 from J; bases not matched to a gene: 11. Germline lookup yields CDR1 MNHNS and CDR2 SASEGT.

V usage is TRBV5-6 and J usage is TRBJ2-1; a possible D gene is TRBD2 (5 bases). V was shortened by 7 bases and J by 7 bases, with 15 bases between the two germline ends. The CDR3 length is 13 residues. CDR1 SGHDT and CDR2 YYEEEE come from the germline V gene. CDR3 loop: CASFPRPGNEQFF. CDR3 DNA: TGTGCCAGCTTTCCTCGGCCGGGAAATGAGCAGTTCTTC.

This clonotype was found a few times. The chain couples TRBV18 to TRBJ2-7, with D unresolved. V was cut by 2 bases and J by 3 bases, with 11 bases left in between. The germline V gene has CDR1 KGHSH and CDR2 LQKENI. The CDR3 consists of 14 residues. CDR3 bases: TGTGCCAGCTCACCATCAATGCTTAACTACGAGCAGTACTTC. This sequence encodes CASSPSMLNYEQYF.

The CDR3 region has the DNA TGTGCCAGCAGAACACGACCCATCGGCACAGATACGCAGTATTTT. Protein: CASRTRPIGTDTQYF. The chain links TRBV6-1 to TRBJ2-3; D unclear. V lost 6 bases and J 1 base, leaving 14 bases between the germline ends. The CDR3 totals 15 residues. CDR1 MNHNS and CDR2 SASEGT come from the germline V gene.

The rearrangement joins TRBV25-1 to TRBJ2-1, with 9 bases that match TRBD1. The CDR3 has 14 residues. Per germline, CDR1 MGHDK and CDR2 SYGVNS. V trimming: 6 bases; J trimming: 4 bases; junction bases outside the gene matches: 4. CDR3 amino acids: CASRGTGSYNEQFF. The CDR3 bases are TGTGCCAGCAGGGGGACAGGGTCATACAATGAGCAGTTCTTC.

The chain combines TRBV20-1 with TRBJ2-7; TRBD1 agrees at 9 bases. The CDR3 runs to 14 residues. Looked up from germline, CDR1 is DFQATT and CDR2 is SNEGSKA (reference sequence). Trimming cost V 0 bases and J 3 bases; bases outside gene matches: 3. CDR3 bases: TGCAGTGCTAGAGACCGGGACAGGGTCTACGAGCAGTACTTC. Its translation: CSARDRDRVYEQYF.

This clonotype was seen a few times. The J gene is TRBJ1-2, the V gene TRBV6-6; the match to TRBD1 covers 10 bases. The CDR3 consists of 12 residues. Trimming cost V 4 bases and J 8 bases; bases outside gene matches: 1. CDR1 and CDR2 (germline): MNHNY, SVGAGI (reference sequence). Here the CDR3 reads CASSLGQGGYTF. The CDR3 coding sequence is TGTGCCAGCAGTTTGGGACAGGGGGGCTACACCTTC.

Only a few counts were recorded for this clonotype. V and J are TRBV5-1 and TRBJ1-4; D not resolved. V lost 4 bases and J 5 bases, leaving 9 bases between the germline ends. The CDR3 has 13 residues. Germline assignment: CDR1 SGHRS and CDR2 YFSETQ. CDR3 in DNA: TGCGCCAGCAGCGCCTATCAAAATGAAAAACTGTTTTTT. Encoded protein: CASSAYQNEKLFF. The full variable domain, in which reference TRBV5-1 and TRBJ1-4 provide the parts outside the CDR3, is KAGVTQTPRYLIKTRGQQVTLSCSPISGHRSVSWYQQTPGQGLQFLFEYFSETQRNKGNFPGRFSGRQFSNSRSEMNVSTLELGDSALYLCASSAYQNEKLFFGSGTQLSVL.

V usage is TRBV4-1 and J usage is TRBJ2-1; D gene ambiguous. The germline V and J ends were trimmed by 0 bases and 7 bases, with 7 bases remaining between them. This CDR3 comprises 13 residues. The germline CDR1 and CDR2 sequences are MGHRA and YSYEKL. The CDR3 region has the DNA TGCGCCAGCAGCCAAGAGGGATTGAATGAGCAGTTCTTC. Translation gives CASSQEGLNEQFF.

Ten or more counts support this clonotype. The rearrangement joins TRBV28 to TRBJ1-5, with TRBD1 as a possible D gene (6 bases). The CDR3 is made up of 14 amino acids. From germline, CDR1 is MDHEN and CDR2 SYDVKM. Trimming left V 10 bases short and J 1 base short, with 14 bases between. The chain's CDR3 is CAIQGYGSNQPQHF. DNA for the CDR3: TGTGCCATACAGGGTTACGGGAGCAATCAGCCCCAGCATTTT.

There are a few counts of this clonotype. This chain links TRBV28 with TRBJ1-3; D unresolved. Germline CDR1 MDHEN, CDR2 SYDVKM. Trimming pared 6 bases from V and 0 bases from J, leaving 9 bases between. The CDR3 is made up of 14 amino acids. The CDR3 DNA is TGTGCCAGCAGCAAACATTTCTCTGGAAACACCATATATTTT. Its translation is CASSKHFSGNTIYF.